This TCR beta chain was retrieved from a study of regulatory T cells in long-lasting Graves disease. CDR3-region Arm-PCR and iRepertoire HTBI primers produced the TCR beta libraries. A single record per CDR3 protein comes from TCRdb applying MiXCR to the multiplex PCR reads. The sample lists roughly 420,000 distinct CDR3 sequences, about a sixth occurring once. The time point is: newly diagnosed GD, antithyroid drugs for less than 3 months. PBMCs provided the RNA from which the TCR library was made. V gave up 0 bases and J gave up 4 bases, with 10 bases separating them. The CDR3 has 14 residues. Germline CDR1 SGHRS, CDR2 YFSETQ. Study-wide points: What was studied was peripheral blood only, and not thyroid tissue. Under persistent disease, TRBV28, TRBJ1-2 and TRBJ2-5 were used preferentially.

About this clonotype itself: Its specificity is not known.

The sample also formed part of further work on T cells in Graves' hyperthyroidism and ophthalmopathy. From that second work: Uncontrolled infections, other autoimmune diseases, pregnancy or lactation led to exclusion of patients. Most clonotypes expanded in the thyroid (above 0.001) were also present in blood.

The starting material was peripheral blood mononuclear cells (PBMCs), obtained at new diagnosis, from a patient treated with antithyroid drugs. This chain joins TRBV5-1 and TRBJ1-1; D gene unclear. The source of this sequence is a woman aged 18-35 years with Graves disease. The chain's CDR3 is CASSLGWEGTEAFF. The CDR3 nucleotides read TGCGCCAGCAGCTTGGGGTGGGAAGGCACTGAAGCTTTCTTT.